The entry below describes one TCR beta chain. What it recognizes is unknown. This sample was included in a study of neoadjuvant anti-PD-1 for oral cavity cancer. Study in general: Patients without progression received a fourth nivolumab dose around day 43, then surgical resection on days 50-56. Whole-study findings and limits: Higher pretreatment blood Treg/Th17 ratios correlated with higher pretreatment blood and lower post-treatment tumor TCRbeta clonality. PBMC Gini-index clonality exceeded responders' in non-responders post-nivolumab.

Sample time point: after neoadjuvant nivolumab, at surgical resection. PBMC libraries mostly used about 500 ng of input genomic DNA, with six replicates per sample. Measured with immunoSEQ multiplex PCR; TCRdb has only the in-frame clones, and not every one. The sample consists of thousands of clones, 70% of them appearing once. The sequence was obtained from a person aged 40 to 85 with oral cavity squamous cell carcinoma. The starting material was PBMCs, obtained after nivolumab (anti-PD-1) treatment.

CDR3 in DNA: TGCAGCGTTGAAGATACAACTAGCGGGGACCAAGAGACCCAGTACTTC. Protein sequence: CSVEDTTSGDQETQYF. The chain is built from TRBV29-1 and TRBJ2-5; TRBD2 matches at 10 bases. Germline loops: CDR1 SQVTM, CDR2 ANQGSEA. The CDR3 sequence is 16 residues long. V dropped 0 bases and J dropped 0; count of bases not matched to a gene: 4. Based on the CDR3 plus reference TRBV29-1 and TRBJ2-5, the full variable domain is SAVISQKPSRDICQRGTSLTIQCQVDSQVTMMFWYRQQPGQSLTLIATANQGSEATYESGFVIDKFPISRPNLTFSTLTVSNMSPEDSSIYLCSVEDTTSGDQETQYFGPGTRLLVL.